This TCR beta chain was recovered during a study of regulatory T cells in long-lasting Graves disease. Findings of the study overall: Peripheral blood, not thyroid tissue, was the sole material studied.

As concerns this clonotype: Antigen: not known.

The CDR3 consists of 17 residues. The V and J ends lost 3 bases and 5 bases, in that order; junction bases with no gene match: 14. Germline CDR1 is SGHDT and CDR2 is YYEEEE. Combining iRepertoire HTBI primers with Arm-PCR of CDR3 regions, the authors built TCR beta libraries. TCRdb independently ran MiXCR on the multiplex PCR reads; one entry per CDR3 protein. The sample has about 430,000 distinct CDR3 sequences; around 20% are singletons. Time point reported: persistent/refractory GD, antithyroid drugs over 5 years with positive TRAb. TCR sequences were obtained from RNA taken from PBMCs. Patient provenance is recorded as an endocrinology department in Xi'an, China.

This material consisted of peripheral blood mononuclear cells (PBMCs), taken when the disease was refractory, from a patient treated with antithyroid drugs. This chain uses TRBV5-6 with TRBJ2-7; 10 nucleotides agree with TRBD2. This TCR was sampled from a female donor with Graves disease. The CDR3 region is CASSSLGASGRIHEQYF. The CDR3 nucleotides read TGTGCCAGCAGCTCCTTAGGGGCTAGCGGGAGAATCCACGAGCAGTACTTC.